This entry concerns a single T cell receptor beta chain. This record comes from a study of T cell responses to AZD1222 COVID-19 vaccine. Sequencing was performed with immunoSEQ multiplex PCR; in TCRdb, only in-frame clones are kept and a portion is missing. The table includes 150,000 to 200,000 clones, 85% to 95% detected once. Germline lookup yields CDR1 KGHSH and CDR2 LQKENI. The ends were cut back, 3 bases at V and 5 bases at J, with 17 bases in the middle. CDR3 length: 15 amino acids. The source material was peripheral blood, sampled on day 0 of AZD1222 vaccination. This receptor was identified in an adult in good health. This chain connects TRBV18 to TRBJ2-7, with D tentatively TRBD1 (6 bases). The CDR3 here is CASSPWTTGMNEQYF. The CDR3 bases are TGTGCCAGCTCACCTTGGACAACAGGGATGAACGAGCAGTACTTC.